The next 7 T cell receptor beta chains were all read from a single sample in a study of blood T cell repertoires in COVID-19. Only in-frame clones appear in the TCRdb table, and some are missing; sequencing was by immunoSEQ multiplex PCR. The sample has some 50,000 clones, 75% to 95% seen once. Material for sequencing was peripheral blood. Receptors originate from a man aged 35 to 55 with acute or convalescent COVID-19.

This rearrangement joins TRBV7-2 to TRBJ1-4; perhaps TRBD1 as D (6 bases). CDR3 length: 15 residues. Germline CDR1 SGHTA, CDR2 FQGNSA. With 6 bases removed from V and 4 bases from J, the gap between germline ends came to 15 bases. CDR3 DNA: TGTGCCAGCAGAGGAACAGGGACGTATAATGAAAAACTGTTTTTT. Its translation is CASRGTGTYNEKLFF.

The genes are TRBV10-1 and TRBJ2-2, with D possibly TRBD2 on 7 matching bases. Trimming left V 4 bases short and J 5 bases short, with 11 bases between. The CDR3 has 14 amino acids. In germline, CDR1 is WNHNN, CDR2 SYGVQD (reference sequence). The CDR3 DNA follows: TGCGCCAGCAGTGGAGGGAGGGGGACCGGGGAGCTGTTTTTT. It codes for CASSGGRGTGELFF.

V is TRBV19 and J is TRBJ2-6; D might be TRBD1 (7 bases). Germline V gives CDR1 LNHDA, CDR2 SQIVND (reference sequence). CDR3 length equals 17 residues. With 6 bases removed from V and 4 bases from J, the gap between germline ends came to 19 bases. Here the CDR3 reads CASREDRFLAGANVLTF. CDR3 DNA sequence: TGTGCCAGTAGAGAGGACAGGTTTCTAGCGGGGGCCAACGTCCTGACTTTC.

The rearrangement joins TRBV7-9 to TRBJ2-7; TRBD2 agrees at 7 bases. Per the germline V gene, CDR1 is SEHNR and CDR2 is FQNEAQ (reference sequence). The CDR3 consists of 16 residues. V lost 1 base to trimming and J lost 0 bases; unmatched junction nucleotides: 6. CDR3: CASSLEGGRSSYEQYF. Written as DNA, the CDR3 is TGTGCCAGCAGCTTAGAGGGAGGGAGGAGCTCCTACGAGCAGTACTTC.

The rearrangement joins TRBV5-4 to TRBJ1-2; TRBD1 matches 8 bases. The length of the CDR3 is 13 residues. The J segment lost 3 bases and the V segment lost 7 bases, leaving 5 bases of the junction unmatched. Germline V gene sequence: CDR1 SGHNT, CDR2 YYREEE (reference sequence). CDR3 protein: CASVRDRHYGYTF. The CDR3 coding sequence is TGTGCCAGCGTCCGGGACAGGCACTATGGCTACACCTTC. Complete variable domain (other parts from reference TRBV5-4 and TRBJ1-2): ETGVTQSPTHLIKTRGQQVTLRCSSQSGHNTVSWYQQALGQGPQFIFQYYREEENGRGNFPPRFSGLQFPNYSSELNVNALELDDSALYLCASVRDRHYGYTFGSGTRLTVV.

This sequence joins TRBV15 and TRBJ2-7, with a tentative D call TRBD1 (6 bases). Per germline, CDR1 LNHNV and CDR2 YYDKDF (reference sequence). The ends were cut back, 3 bases at V and 4 bases at J, with 10 bases in the middle. This CDR3 spans 13 amino acids. In DNA, the CDR3 is TGTGCCACCAGCAGGGACAGTCATTACGAGCAGTACTTC. Amino acid sequence: CATSRDSHYEQYF.

The chain uses TRBV29-1 and TRBJ1-5, with TRBD1 matching 8 bases. Per germline, CDR1 SQVTM and CDR2 ANQGSEA. J lost 2 bases, V lost 4 bases, and 4 bases had no gene match. The CDR3 consists of 14 residues. The CDR3 here is CSVATGGRNQPQHF. The CDR3 DNA follows: TGCAGCGTTGCTACAGGGGGGCGCAATCAGCCCCAGCATTTT. Together with reference TRBV29-1 and TRBJ1-5, the CDR3 gives the full variable domain: SAVISQKPSRDICQRGTSLTIQCQVDSQVTMMFWYRQQPGQSLTLIATANQGSEATYESGFVIDKFPISRPNLTFSTLTVSNMSPEDSSIYLCSVATGGRNQPQHFGDGTRLSIL.